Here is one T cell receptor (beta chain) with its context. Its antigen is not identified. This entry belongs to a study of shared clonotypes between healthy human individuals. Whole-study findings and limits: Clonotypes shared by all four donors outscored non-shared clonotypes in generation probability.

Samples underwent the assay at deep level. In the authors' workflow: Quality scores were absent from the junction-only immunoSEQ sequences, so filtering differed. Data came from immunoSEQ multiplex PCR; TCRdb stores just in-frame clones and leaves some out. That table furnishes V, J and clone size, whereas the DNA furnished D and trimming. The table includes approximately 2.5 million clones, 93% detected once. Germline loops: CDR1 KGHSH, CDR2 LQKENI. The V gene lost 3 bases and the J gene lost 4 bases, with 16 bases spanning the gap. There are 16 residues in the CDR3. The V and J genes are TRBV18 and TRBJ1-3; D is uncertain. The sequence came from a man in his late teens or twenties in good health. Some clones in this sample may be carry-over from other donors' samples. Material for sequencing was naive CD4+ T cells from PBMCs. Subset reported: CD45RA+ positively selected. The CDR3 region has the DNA TGTGCCAGCTCACCTTTGGACTGGGGATCAGGAAACACCATATATTTT. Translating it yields CASSPLDWGSGNTIYF.